The 28 T cell receptor beta chains given below trace back to one sample, sequenced in a study of blood T cell repertoires in COVID-19. The data were produced by immunoSEQ multiplex PCR, yet TCRdb's version contains in-frame clones alone and is incomplete. The sample has 400,000 to 450,000 clones; over 85% are singletons. The sequenced sample consisted of peripheral blood. The receptors come from a man between 18 and 29 years old with COVID-19, enrolled during active disease.

This clone was observed a single time. The chain combines TRBV21-1 with TRBJ2-2; TRBD1 is the table's D call, not checked against the DNA. TRBV21-1 is annotated as a pseudogene. The CDR3 is made up of 16 amino acids. DNA of the CDR3: TGTGCCAGCAGCAAACACCCCGACAGGGCTCCCGGGGAGCTGTTTTTT. As protein: CASSKHPDRAPGELFF.

This clone was seen just once. V gene TRBV5-1 combines with J gene TRBJ2-7; D is unclear. Germline values: CDR1 SGHRS, CDR2 YFSETQ. The CDR3 spans 14 residues. V was clipped by 0 bases and J by 7 bases, with 14 bases between them. This chain's CDR3 is CASSLVGGVQEQYF. The CDR3 DNA reads TGCGCCAGCAGCTTGGTAGGCGGAGTCCAGGAGCAGTACTTC. Full variable domain (outside the CDR3, taken from reference TRBV5-1 and TRBJ2-7): KAGVTQTPRYLIKTRGQQVTLSCSPISGHRSVSWYQQTPGQGLQFLFEYFSETQRNKGNFPGRFSGRQFSNSRSEMNVSTLELGDSALYLCASSLVGGVQEQYFGPGTRLTVT.

The sample holds one count of this clone. V and J are TRBV5-1 and TRBJ2-6; D remains unclear. V was trimmed by 0 bases and J by 0 bases, leaving 10 bases between them. The CDR3 spans 17 residues. Germline V lookup: CDR1 SGHRS, CDR2 YFSETQ. The CDR3 coding sequence is TGCGCCAGCAGCTTGGCCCCGCATAGCTCTGGGGCCAACGTCCTGACTTTC. Protein sequence: CASSLAPHSSGANVLTF. Variable domain in full (rest from reference TRBV5-1 and TRBJ2-6): KAGVTQTPRYLIKTRGQQVTLSCSPISGHRSVSWYQQTPGQGLQFLFEYFSETQRNKGNFPGRFSGRQFSNSRSEMNVSTLELGDSALYLCASSLAPHSSGANVLTFGAGSRLTVL.

The table lists this clone with many counts. This rearrangement joins TRBV19 to TRBJ2-3; TRBD1 matches 9 bases. Per germline, CDR1 LNHDA and CDR2 SQIVND (reference sequence). V trimming: 10 bases; J trimming: 6 bases; junction bases outside the gene matches: 5. The length of the CDR3 is 12 residues. CDR3 nucleotides: TGTGCCACCAAGGACAGGGGTGATACGCAGTATTTT. As protein: CATKDRGDTQYF.

The chain employs TRBV7-2 and TRBJ2-1; TRBD2 matches at 15 bases. The CDR3 is 16 amino acids. The V gene end was trimmed by 2 bases and the J gene end by 9 bases; junction bases not matched to a gene: 5. Germline V CDR1 and CDR2: SGHTA, FQGNSA. CDR3 loop: CASSLTRGLAGGEQFF. The DNA for the CDR3 is TGTGCCAGCAGCTTAACCCGGGGACTAGCGGGAGGTGAGCAGTTCTTC.

The rearrangement links TRBV19 to TRBJ1-5; D is undetermined. CDR3 length: 14 amino acids. CDR1 LNHDA and CDR2 SQIVND come from the germline V gene (reference sequence). V dropped 2 bases and J dropped 4 bases, with 9 bases sitting between them. In DNA form, the CDR3 reads TGTGCCAGTAGTATAACTGCGGAGAATCAGCCCCAGCATTTT. It encodes CASSITAENQPQHF.

The chain joins TRBV6-5 to TRBJ2-1; D possibly corresponds to TRBD1 (6 bases). V lost 2 bases to trimming and J lost 4 bases, with 9 bases between them. Germline V lookup: CDR1 MNHEY, CDR2 SVGAGI. CDR3 length: 14 residues. The CDR3 coding sequence is TGTGCCAGCAGTTACAGACAGGAATACAATGAGCAGTTCTTC. This codes for CASSYRQEYNEQFF.

Comments on this clone: Other DNA sequences of this sample code for an identical CDR3. This chain joins TRBV5-1 and TRBJ1-4, with D hard to call. Trimming stripped 0 bases from V and 5 bases from J, with 8 bases between. The CDR3 is made up of 14 amino acids. Germline V gives CDR1 SGHRS, CDR2 YFSETQ. The CDR3 is CASSLDRANEKLFF. The CDR3 bases are TGCGCCAGCAGCTTGGACAGAGCAAATGAAAAACTGTTTTTT.

The gene calls are TRBV27 and TRBJ2-2, with a possible D match to TRBD1 (5 bases). The V end lost 2 bases, the J end lost 4 bases, and 8 bases lay between the germline ends. Germline V gene sequence: CDR1 MNHEY, CDR2 SMNVEV (reference sequence). The CDR3 runs 14 residues. The CDR3 region has the DNA TGTGCCAGCAGTTTAGGGGCTATCACCGGGGAGCTGTTTTTT. Its translation is CASSLGAITGELFF.

This chain joins TRBV27 and TRBJ2-7; 7 bases line up with TRBD1. This CDR3 region has 15 residues. Trimming at V came to 6 bases and at J to 0 bases, leaving 8 bases not matched to a gene. Germline assignment: CDR1 MNHEY and CDR2 SMNVEV (reference sequence). CDR3 in amino acids: CASRWGGTASYEQYF. The CDR3 bases are TGTGCCAGCAGGTGGGGTGGGACAGCCTCCTACGAGCAGTACTTC.

The chain has TRBV11-3 and TRBJ2-7, with D possibly being TRBD1 (6 bases). Per the germline V gene, CDR1 is SGHNT and CDR2 is YENEEA. The CDR3 is 15 residues long. Trimming took 4 bases from V and 5 from J, leaving 18 bases between them. The CDR3 DNA is TGTGCCAGCAGCTCATCCGAAACAGGGTCCCACGAGCAGTACTTC. Its translation: CASSSSETGSHEQYF. Together with reference TRBV11-3 and TRBJ2-7, the CDR3 gives the full variable domain: EAGVVQSPRYKIIEKKQPVAFWCNPISGHNTLYWYLQNLGQGPELLIRYENEEAVDDSQLPKDRFSAERLKGVDSTLKIQPAELGDSAVYLCASSSSETGSHEQYFGPGTRLTVT.

The gene calls are TRBV7-2 and TRBJ1-2; the match to TRBD1 covers 8 bases. The CDR3 contains 16 residues. CDR1 SGHTA and CDR2 FQGNSA come from the germline V gene. Unmatched junction bases numbered 7, after V lost 0 bases and J lost 4 bases. CDR3 in DNA: TGTGCCAGCAGCTTAGCGGTGGACAGGGCAATCTATGGCTACACCTTC. This codes for CASSLAVDRAIYGYTF.

The V and J genes are TRBV24-1 and TRBJ2-1; D is undetermined. Trimming cost V 2 bases and J 4 bases, with 5 bases left between them. The CDR3 loop spans 13 amino acids. CDR1 is KGHDR and CDR2 is SFDVKD in the germline V gene. The CDR3 loop reads CATSDSLYNEQFF. CDR3 in DNA: TGTGCCACCAGTGATTCCCTTTACAATGAGCAGTTCTTC.

The rearrangement links TRBV9 to TRBJ1-6, with D hard to call. Per germline, CDR1 SGDLS and CDR2 YYNGEE. There are 15 residues in the CDR3. Trimming took 5 bases from V and 9 from J, leaving 18 bases between them. The CDR3 here is CASRIGVIVGSPLHF. The DNA of the CDR3 is TGTGCCAGCAGAATCGGGGTGATCGTGGGTTCACCCCTCCACTTT.

This clone has a single count. The rearrangement joins TRBV3-1 (or the pseudogene TRBV3-2) to TRBJ1-1; D call uncertain. CDR1 LGHDT and CDR2 YNNKEL come from the germline V gene (reference sequence). V shed 3 bases and J shed 4 bases, with 9 bases lying between them. The CDR3 runs 13 residues. In DNA, the CDR3 is TGTGCCAGCAGCCAGGGCAGGCTCACTGAAGCTTTCTTT. It encodes CASSQGRLTEAFF.

The chain links TRBV11-1 to TRBJ2-1, with 13 bases identical to TRBD2. The CDR3 is 16 residues long. The trim removed 6 bases at V and 6 bases at J, leaving 8 bases unmatched. CDR1 SGHAT and CDR2 FQDESV come from the germline V gene (reference sequence). CDR3 bases: TGTGCCAGCAGACGGACTAGCGGGAGTTTGGGCAATGAGCAGTTCTTC. It specifies CASRRTSGSLGNEQFF. Full variable domain (missing parts from reference TRBV11-1 and TRBJ2-1): EAEVAQSPRYKITEKSQAVAFWCDPISGHATLYWYRQILGQGPELLVQFQDESVVDDSQLPKDRFSAERLKGVDSTLKIQPAELGDSAMYLCASRRTSGSLGNEQFFGPGTRLTVL.

The chain combines TRBV19 with TRBJ1-2; TRBD1 aligns across 9 bases. CDR1 is LNHDA and CDR2 is SQIVND in the germline V gene (reference sequence). This CDR3 is built from 13 residues. V dropped 6 bases and J dropped 4; count of bases not matched to a gene: 3. Here the CDR3 reads CASRQGAIYGYTF. DNA of the CDR3: TGTGCCAGTAGACAGGGGGCCATCTATGGCTACACCTTC.

With respect to this clone: Different DNA sequences within this sample yield the same CDR3. The CDR3 region has the DNA TGTGCCAGCAGCGTAAATAGCGGAAATGAGCAGTTCTTC. Translation: CASSVNSGNEQFF. The V call is TRBV9, the J call TRBJ2-1, with D perhaps TRBD2 (6 bases). The CDR3 contains 13 residues. V lost 1 base to trimming and J lost 7 bases, with 9 bases between them. Germline V gene lookup returns CDR1 SGDLS and CDR2 YYNGEE.

This chain connects TRBV7-7 to TRBJ2-7; 11 bases agree with TRBD2. V gave up 5 bases and J gave up 5 bases; unmatched junction bases: 5. The germline V gene encodes CDR1 SSHAT and CDR2 FNYEAQ (reference sequence). The CDR3 consists of 14 residues. The CDR3 nucleotides are TGTGCCAGCAGCCTGACTAGCGGGGCCAACGAGCAGTACTTC. It translates to CASSLTSGANEQYF.

The chain employs TRBV27 and TRBJ1-1; D is ambiguous. The germline V gene has CDR1 MNHEY and CDR2 SMNVEV (reference sequence). Trimming removed 3 bases from V and 6 bases from J, with 11 bases in between. The CDR3 loop spans 13 amino acids. CDR3 sequence reads: CASSFGSGAEAFF. The CDR3 coding sequence is TGTGCCAGCAGTTTCGGGAGTGGGGCTGAAGCTTTCTTT.

This chain joins TRBV11-2 and TRBJ2-7; 13 nucleotides match TRBD2. Germline values: CDR1 SGHAT, CDR2 FQNNGV. V dropped 7 bases and J dropped 8; count of bases not matched to a gene: 14. There are 16 residues in the CDR3. CDR3 residues: CASILSGTSGGAQQYF. In nucleotides, the CDR3 is TGTGCCAGCATCCTTTCCGGCACTAGCGGGGGGGCTCAGCAGTACTTC.

In this sample, this clone turned up a few times. This chain connects TRBV29-1 to TRBJ2-2, with unresolved D. Trimming removed 4 bases from V and 6 bases from J, with 9 bases in between. Germline V lookup: CDR1 SQVTM, CDR2 ANQGSEA. The CDR3 is 12 amino acids. CDR3 sequence reads: CSVGSGSGELFF. The CDR3 DNA reads TGCAGCGTTGGATCAGGATCCGGGGAGCTGTTTTTT.

The chain employs TRBV6-5 and TRBJ1-6; D might be TRBD1 (5 bases). The CDR3 has 14 residues. Germline CDR1 and CDR2: MNHEY and SVGAGI. Trimming took off 5 bases at V and 7 bases at J, with 12 bases between the two ends. CDR3 in DNA: TGTGCCAGCAGTAGCGACAGTGGCAATTCACCCCTCCACTTT. This translates into CASSSDSGNSPLHF.

The rearrangement uses TRBV12-3 or TRBV12-4 and TRBJ1-1, with 9 positions matching TRBD1. J gave up 5 bases and V 6 bases, and 4 bases lay outside the gene matches. The CDR3 extends over 13 amino acids. CDR3 DNA: TGTGCCAGCAGAACAGGGGGCATAACTGAAGCTTTCTTT. Translation gives CASRTGGITEAFF.

This clone was detected once. Other DNA sequences within the sample encode an identical CDR3. The rearrangement joins TRBV18 to TRBJ2-7, with a possible D match to TRBD2 (5 bases). The CDR3 loop spans 12 amino acids. CDR1 is KGHSH, CDR2 LQKENI, per germline. Trimming removed 3 bases at V and 4 bases at J, with 7 bases between. CDR3 nucleotides: TGTGCCAGCTCACCTCGGGGTTACGAGCAGTACTTC. Translation: CASSPRGYEQYF.

The chain couples TRBV6-5 to TRBJ1-1; D might be TRBD1 (5 bases). Germline lookup yields CDR1 MNHEY and CDR2 SVGAGI. With 0 bases removed from V and 0 bases from J, the gap between germline ends came to 11 bases. The CDR3 extends over 16 amino acids. CDR3: CASSYSTWGMNTEAFF. CDR3 coding DNA: TGTGCCAGCAGTTACTCGACCTGGGGCATGAACACTGAAGCTTTCTTT.

V is TRBV7-6 and J is TRBJ1-1; TRBD1 aligns across 10 bases. Germline V gives CDR1 SGHVS, CDR2 FNYEAQ. J was trimmed by 2 bases and V by 0 bases; bases with no gene match: 9. The CDR3 totals 18 residues. The CDR3 sequence is CASSLATGGLPSNTEAFF. The CDR3 DNA follows: TGTGCCAGCAGCTTAGCGACAGGGGGCCTTCCCAGCAACACTGAAGCTTTCTTT.

Comment on this clone: Other DNA variants within this sample encode the same CDR3. The CDR3 nucleotides read TGTGCCAGTAGTTTTACTAGCGGAGGCTACAATGAGCAGTTCTTC. This encodes CASSFTSGGYNEQFF. The chain couples TRBV19 to TRBJ2-1, with 8 bases fitting TRBD2. The V gene end was trimmed by 5 bases and the J gene end by 3 bases; junction bases not matched to a gene: 6. The germline V gene encodes CDR1 LNHDA and CDR2 SQIVND (reference sequence). This CDR3 region has 15 residues.